The rows below give T cell receptor beta chains drawn from one sample of a study of neurological immune-mediated disorders. MiXCR, applied by TCRdb to the 5' RACE reads, yields one record per CDR3 protein. This sample has about 50,000 distinct CDR3 sequences, with just over 3% found just once. Sequencing was carried out using PBMCs. The receptors stem from a woman in her forties or fifties with multiple sclerosis. Each CDR3 is given with its conserved first and last residue. The order of the fields is clone size, D gene, J gene, V gene, CDR3 protein, CDR3 DNA. The D gene is left open where the match is weak. Clone size, where shown, is once, few, many, or a class for clones that have expanded.

>many|NA|TRBJ2-5|TRBV18
CASSPDRVTRETQYF
TGTGCCAGCTCACCAGATCGGGTTACCCGGGAGACCCAGTACTTC
>many|TRBD1|TRBJ2-5|TRBV6-5
CASSYLSRGRETQYF
TGTGCCAGCAGTTACCTTTCCAGGGGGCGAGAGACCCAGTACTTC
>many|NA|TRBJ2-3|TRBV12-3/TRBV12-4
CASSWGASGAYGTDTQYF
TGTGCCAGCAGTTGGGGGGCCAGCGGGGCCTACGGCACAGATACGCAGTATTTT
>many|NA|TRBJ1-2|TRBV29-1
CSVDSDYGYTF
TGCAGCGTTGACTCGGACTATGGCTACACCTTC
>many|TRBD2|TRBJ2-3|TRBV20-1
CSAGLALTDTQYF
TGCAGTGCGGGACTAGCGCTCACAGATACGCAGTATTTT
>many|TRBD2|TRBJ2-5|TRBV5-1
CASSSGGETQYF
TGCGCCAGCAGTTCCGGGGGGGAGACCCAGTACTTC
>many|TRBD2|TRBJ2-7|TRBV15
CATSRELAGAGYEQYF
TGTGCCACCAGCAGAGAACTAGCGGGAGCCGGCTACGAGCAGTACTTC
>many|TRBD1|TRBJ2-1|TRBV5-1
CASSEGQISYNEQFF
TGCGCCAGCAGCGAGGGACAGATATCCTACAATGAGCAGTTCTTC
>many|TRBD1|TRBJ1-2|TRBV15
CATSRDGGTGGILYGYTF
TGTGCCACCAGCAGAGATGGGGGGACAGGGGGAATACTCTATGGCTACACCTTC
>many|TRBD2|TRBJ2-1|TRBV20-1
CSAELAFFDNEQFF
TGCAGTGCTGAACTAGCGTTTTTTGATAATGAGCAGTTCTTC
>many|TRBD2|TRBJ2-1|TRBV5-1
CASRAGVSYNEQFF
TGCGCCAGCCGAGCGGGGGTCTCCTACAATGAGCAGTTCTTC
>few|NA|TRBJ1-5|TRBV12-2
CASRLGTLKKSNQPQHF
TGTGCAAGTCGCTTAGGGACACTGAAAAAAAGCAATCAGCCCCAGCATTTT
>NA|TRBD2|TRBJ2-1|TRBV2
CASSATSGSYNEQFF
TGTGCCAGCAGTGCGACTAGCGGCTCCTACAATGAGCAGTTCTTC
>many|TRBD1|TRBJ2-1|TRBV2
CASSGQGSVDNEQFF
TGTGCCAGCAGTGGACAGGGAAGCGTCGACAATGAGCAGTTCTTC
>many|TRBD2|TRBJ2-1|TRBV28
CASSSRLAGATDEQFF
TGTGCCAGCAGTTCCAGACTAGCGGGAGCAACGGATGAGCAGTTCTTC
>medium-sized|NA|TRBJ2-1|TRBV20-1
CSASNYEEWSEQFF
TGCAGTGCTAGTAATTATGAGGAGTGGTCAGAGCAGTTCTTC
>many|NA|TRBJ2-6|TRBV4-1
CASSIPLSGANVLTF
TGCGCCAGCAGTATTCCCCTCTCTGGGGCCAACGTCCTGACTTTC
>many|NA|TRBJ2-6|TRBV12-3/TRBV12-4
CASSSGPGFAGPGANVLTF
TGTGCCAGCAGTTCGGGACCCGGCTTTGCTGGACCTGGGGCCAACGTCCTGACTTTC
>many|NA|TRBJ2-1|TRBV20-1
CSARDLGGGDYNEQFF
TGCAGTGCTAGAGATTTGGGAGGGGGCGACTACAATGAGCAGTTCTTC
>medium-sized|TRBD2|TRBJ2-5|TRBV20-1
CSARKPGLAGSGRDGTQYF
TGCAGTGCTAGAAAGCCGGGACTAGCGGGATCTGGACGGGACGGGACCCAGTACTTC
>NA|NA|TRBJ1-2|TRBV18
CASSPQSGRSYGYTF
TGTGCCAGCTCACCACAATCAGGGAGGTCCTATGGCTACACCTTC
>many|TRBD2|TRBJ2-1|TRBV5-1
CASSLDPLAGLYNEQFF
TGCGCCAGCAGCTTGGATCCCCTAGCGGGACTCTACAATGAGCAGTTCTTC
>few|NA|TRBJ2-3|TRBV11-3
CASSLGERTHADTQYF
TGTGCCAGCAGCCTCGGAGAGCGAACCCACGCGGATACGCAGTATTTT
>many|NA|TRBJ2-2|TRBV4-2
CASSQKGSTNTGELFF
TGTGCCAGCAGCCAAAAGGGGAGTACGAACACCGGGGAGCTGTTTTTT
>many|NA|TRBJ1-5|TRBV19
CASSQGDNQPQHF
TGTGCCAGTAGCCAAGGGGACAATCAGCCCCAGCATTTT
>many|TRBD1|TRBJ2-5|TRBV7-2
CASSLGGQGSQETQYF
TGTGCCAGCAGCTTAGGTGGACAGGGCAGTCAAGAGACCCAGTACTTC
>many|NA|TRBJ2-7|TRBV12-3/TRBV12-4
CASSRSSVLYEQYF
TGTGCCAGCAGCCGATCTAGCGTGCTGTACGAGCAGTACTTC
>many|NA|TRBJ2-5|TRBV7-6
CASSLGGIQYF
TGTGCCAGCAGCTTAGGGGGGATCCAGTACTTC
>many|NA|TRBJ1-6|TRBV12-3/TRBV12-4
CASSLGSLNSPLHF
TGTGCCAGCAGTTTAGGCTCCCTTAATTCACCCCTCCACTTT
>many|TRBD1|TRBJ1-5|TRBV12-3/TRBV12-4
CASSIQGFNQPQHF
TGTGCCAGCAGTATACAGGGGTTCAATCAGCCCCAGCATTTT
>many|NA|TRBJ1-6|TRBV20-1
CSARDWALGENSPLHF
TGCAGTGCTAGAGATTGGGCGTTGGGAGAGAATTCACCCCTCCACTTT
>many|TRBD2|TRBJ2-5|TRBV20-1
CSASWGLAGLRETQYF
TGCAGTGCTAGTTGGGGACTAGCAGGCTTAAGAGAGACCCAGTACTTC
>many|TRBD1|TRBJ1-4|TRBV5-8
CASSMGQGALVEKLFF
TGTGCCAGCAGCATGGGACAGGGGGCGTTAGTCGAAAAACTGTTTTTT
>many|TRBD2|TRBJ2-1|TRBV3-1
CASSPLAGGINEQFF
TGTGCCAGCAGCCCGCTAGCGGGGGGGATCAATGAGCAGTTCTTC
>many|NA|TRBJ2-5|TRBV5-1
CASSLEGSLARETQYF
TGCGCCAGCAGCTTGGAGGGAAGTCTGGCGCGGGAGACCCAGTACTTC
>many|NA|TRBJ2-5|TRBV5-1
CASSYGSRETQYF
TGCGCCAGCAGCTACGGGAGTCGAGAGACCCAGTACTTC
>many|NA|TRBJ1-5|TRBV5-1
CASSLGPQSNQPQHF
TGCGCCAGCAGCTTGGGCCCGCAAAGCAATCAGCCCCAGCATTTT
>NA|NA|TRBJ2-1|TRBV5-1
CDSSLGGDEQFF
TGCGACAGCAGCTTAGGGGGGGATGAGCAGTTCTTC
>many|TRBD2|TRBJ2-5|TRBV24-1
CATSDLGLAGGRGQETQYF
TGTGCCACCAGTGATTTGGGACTAGCGGGAGGCAGAGGGCAAGAGACCCAGTACTTC
>many|TRBD2|TRBJ2-3|TRBV5-1
CASSLDAGVSDTQYF
TGCGCCAGCAGCTTGGATGCGGGAGTATCAGATACGCAGTATTTT
>many|TRBD1|TRBJ1-2|TRBV20-1
CSARGQGRDGYTF
TGCAGTGCTAGGGGACAGGGACGAGACGGCTACACCTTC
>many|TRBD1|TRBJ1-2|TRBV20-1
CSARDGTGIWHGYTF
TGCAGTGCTAGAGATGGGACAGGGATCTGGCATGGCTACACCTTC